Detailed here is one T cell receptor (beta chain). This entry is derived from a study of blood T cell repertoires in COVID-19. Study-wide context: Sources were T cells, B-cell-depleted T cells, or PBMCs; the material itself was cDNA or gDNA.

Some clones are missing from TCRdb's copy, which holds only in-frame ones; the method was immunoSEQ multiplex PCR. The sample lists 100,000 or so clones; 75% to 85% were seen once. Trimming left V 6 bases short and J 4 bases short, with 13 bases between. Germline lookup yields CDR1 MNHEY and CDR2 SVGAGI. The CDR3 spans 14 residues. The chain uses TRBV6-5 and TRBJ1-3, with D uncertain. The TCR was taken from a man between 60 and 75 years old with acute or convalescent COVID-19. Sequencing was carried out using peripheral blood. CDR3 protein: CASSRRRSGNTIYF. The CDR3 region has the DNA TGTGCCAGCAGCCGTAGGCGGTCGGGAAACACCATATATTTT.